Below, one T cell receptor (beta chain) is given with its context. Its target antigen remains unknown. No base-level quality is on record; no much larger clone is a single base apart. This sample is drawn from a study of blood T cell repertoires in COVID-19 (TCRdb year 2020). As for the study more broadly: Collaborator samples came from the United States, Italy and Spain and covered acute and convalescent phases of COVID-19. The repertoires were made available in a free public database intended to serve as a resource for research on the immune response to SARS-CoV-2. HLA class I and class II types, where available, came from metadata supplied by the sample provider rather than from assay-based typing. Samples were obtained from the ongoing ImmuneRACE study (first 160 participants) and from 1,000 to 1,500 subjects provided by 6 global collaborators. The material from the prospective study consisted of cDNA or gDNA derived from T cells, B-cell-depleted T cells, or PBMCs. The dataset comprised deeply sampled blood TCRbeta repertoires from subjects exposed to, actively infected with, or recovered from COVID-19. Sample metadata almost always included a de-identified subject ID, COVID-19 status, age in years and sex.

V is reduced by 7 bases and J by 5 bases, leaving a spacing of 17 bases between them. CDR1 and CDR2, looked up from the germline V gene (reference sequence), are GTSNPN and SVGIG. From cysteine to phenylalanine, the CDR3 is 13 amino acids long. Just the 39-base CDR3 DNA is kept, in frame starting at base 1. On the study overall, not on this receptor specifically: The amount of clinical and demographic metadata varied by source and participant and was provided uncurated.

Each collaborating institution followed its own protocols to collect whole blood in K2EDTA tubes. For TCRbeta analysis, collaborators shipped samples as frozen whole blood, isolated PBMCs, or DNA extracted from either of those sample types. TCRbeta CDR3 regions were amplified from genomic DNA using the immunoSEQ Assay, a bias-controlled multiplex PCR. The study's processing was this. The number of nucleated cells in each sample was estimated by amplification of reference gene primers within the assay. Sequence reads were collapsed and filtered to measure the absolute abundance of every unique TCRbeta CDR3 rearrangement. For each sample, productive Simpson clonality was calculated as the square root of Simpson's diversity index across productive rearrangements. What TCRdb holds here is the immuneACCESS table cut down to in-frame rearrangements. Part of the clones is not present; checked against another copy, under half of the missing clones reflect an unresolved V gene, and the others are unexplained. V, J and clone size are those of that table, while D and trimming were read from the DNA. Counted in this sample were 150,000 to 200,000 clones; 80% to 90% of them appeared once. Approximately 3% of the sample is in the top ten clones.

Recombination joined TRBV30 with TRBJ1-1, with the D gene call left open. This receptor was identified in a man in his 60s with acute or convalescent COVID-19. The sample comprised peripheral blood. The sequence in DNA is TGTGCCTCGAACCCAACGGGTTGGACTGAAGCTTTCTTT. It is translated as CASNPTGWTEAFF. The CDR3, completed at both ends by the reference TRBV30 and TRBJ1-1 genes, gives the full variable domain SQTIHQWPATLVQPVGSPLSLECTVEGTSNPNLYWYRQAAGRGLQLLFYSVGIGQISSEVPQNLSASRPQDRQFILSSKKLLLSDSGFYLCASNPTGWTEAFFGQGTRLTVV.